The next 6 T cell receptor beta chains were all read from a single sample in a study of T cells in Graves' hyperthyroidism and ophthalmopathy. There were TCR beta CDR3 regions amplified from RNA transcripts. The TCR CDR3 was amplified in a first-round RT-PCR using the HTBI primer set. TCRdb independently ran MiXCR on the multiplex PCR reads; one entry per CDR3 protein. The sample carries more than 550,000 distinct CDR3 sequences, roughly a sixth recorded once. The material sequenced was blood. These TCRs come from a woman in her 50s with Graves' hyperthyroidism that later progressed to Graves' ophthalmopathy.

V is TRBV5-1 and J is TRBJ2-3; D is undetermined. CDR3 length: 14 residues. Germline V lookup: CDR1 SGHRS, CDR2 YFSETQ. V lost 4 bases and J lost 4, with 13 bases in between. For the CDR3, the DNA is TGCGCCAGCAGCCCATCTAGACACGCAGATACGCAGTATTTT. Translating gives CASSPSRHADTQYF.

This clonotype came up many times. V gene TRBV30 combines with J gene TRBJ2-3; D gene uncertain. Germline V gene sequence: CDR1 GTSNPN, CDR2 SVGIG (reference sequence). Trimming shortened V by 0 bases and J by 5 bases, and 6 bases separated the two germline ends. The CDR3 runs to 12 residues. The CDR3 reads CAWSVLEDTQYF. In nucleotides, the CDR3 is TGTGCCTGGAGTGTTTTGGAAGATACGCAGTATTTT.

The genes are TRBV20-1 and TRBJ1-1; D is perhaps TRBD1 (6 bases). This CDR3 is 17 amino acids long. V gave up 3 bases and J gave up 0 bases, with 20 bases separating them. Looked up from germline, CDR1 is DFQATT and CDR2 is SNEGSKA (reference sequence). CDR3 nucleotide sequence: TGCAGTGCTAGCTCGCGAAACAGGGATCGGGTGAACACTGAAGCTTTCTTT. Protein product: CSASSRNRDRVNTEAFF.

The rearrangement uses TRBV12-5 and TRBJ2-1; TRBD1 agrees at 9 bases. J lost 6 bases, V lost 6 bases, and 9 bases had no gene match. The CDR3 contains 15 residues. Per the germline V gene, CDR1 is LGHNT and CDR2 is FRNRAP. CDR3 in amino acids: CASGAGQGFSNEQFF. The CDR3 DNA reads TGTGCTAGTGGGGCGGGACAGGGTTTTTCCAATGAGCAGTTCTTC. Complete variable domain (other parts from reference TRBV12-5 and TRBJ2-1): DARVTQTPRHKVTEMGQEVTMRCQPILGHNTVFWYRQTMMQGLELLAYFRNRAPLDDSGMPKDRFSAEMPDATLATLKIQPSEPRDSAVYFCASGAGQGFSNEQFFGPGTRLTVL.

Concerning this clonotype: No conserved phenylalanine or tryptophan is present at the end of the CDR3, so a read error is the likely explanation. This chain connects TRBV9 to TRBJ1-1, with 10 bases fitting TRBD1. CDR3 length equals 17 residues. The V segment lost 4 bases and the J segment 3 bases; nucleotides outside the gene matches: 12. CDR1 is SGDLS and CDR2 is YYNGEE in the germline V gene. The chain's CDR3 is CASSSSPRDRGDTEAFL. CDR3 in DNA: TGTGCCAGCAGCTCCTCTCCCCGGGACAGGGGCGACACTGAAGCTTTCCTT.

This chain joins TRBV12-3 or TRBV12-4 and TRBJ1-5; D ambiguous. The CDR3 is 14 residues long. V lost 2 bases and J lost 4, with 9 bases in between. The DNA for the CDR3 is TGTGCCAGCAGTTTATGGCAGGAGAATCAGCCCCAGCATTTT. Encoded protein: CASSLWQENQPQHF.